One T cell receptor (beta chain) is described in this entry. The data stem from a study of blood T cell repertoires in COVID-19. The CDR3 extends over 14 amino acids. CDR1 and CDR2 from the germline V gene are LGHDT and YNNKEL (reference sequence). V was shortened by 6 bases and J by 3 bases, with 14 bases between the two germline ends. Repertoires were generated with immunoSEQ multiplex PCR, while TCRdb's copy carries only in-frame clones and drops some. This table holds under 300,000 clones, 90% to 95% found once. The clonotype comes from a woman in her late teens or twenties who had recovered from COVID-19. The specimen sequenced was PBMCs or T cells enriched from blood (not recorded which). The chain joins TRBV3-1 (or the pseudogene TRBV3-2) to TRBJ1-2; tentatively, D is TRBD1 (5 bases). The CDR3 bases are TGTGCCAGCAGTCCGGGGGGGGGAGACTATGGCTACACCTTC. Residues: CASSPGGGDYGYTF.